A single sample is the source of the 13 T cell receptor beta chains below, sequenced in a study of blood T cell repertoires in COVID-19. Only in-frame clones appear in the TCRdb table, and some are missing; sequencing was by immunoSEQ multiplex PCR. The top ten clones hold 1.8% of a sample with over 200,000 clones, about 84% of them seen once. The sequencing sample was made of PBMCs or T cells enriched from blood (not recorded which). These receptors all stem from a man between 60 and 70 years old who had recovered from COVID-19.

This chain joins TRBV10-3 and TRBJ1-2; 11 bases match TRBD1. The germline V gene encodes CDR1 ENHRY and CDR2 SYGVKD. The junction had 3 bases not matched to a gene; V was cut back by 6 bases and J by 6 bases. The CDR3 spans 13 residues. Written as DNA, the CDR3 is TGTGCCATCAGGGGGACAGGGGGAGATGGCTACACCTTC. Translating it yields CAIRGTGGDGYTF.

The chain recombines TRBV7-2 with TRBJ1-2; D remains ambiguous. Germline-derived CDR1 and CDR2 are SGHTA and FQGNSA. The V end was cut by 2 bases, the J end by 2 bases, with 9 bases between. CDR3 size: 14 residues. CDR3 DNA: TGTGCCAGCAGCTTACGGAGAACGAACTATGGCTACACCTTC. Amino acid sequence: CASSLRRTNYGYTF.

The chain carries TRBV10-1 and TRBJ2-7, with 7 bases fitting TRBD1. CDR3 length equals 13 residues. V dropped 5 bases and J dropped 2; count of bases not matched to a gene: 3. The V gene's germline CDR1 is WNHNN and CDR2 SYGVQD (reference sequence). Written as DNA, the CDR3 is TGCGCCAGCAGTCCGGGACAGACCTACGAGCAGTACTTC. It specifies CASSPGQTYEQYF.

The chain is built from TRBV13 and TRBJ1-3; possibly TRBD1 for D (6 bases). This CDR3 contains 14 residues. CDR1 PRHDT and CDR2 FYEKMQ come from the germline V gene (reference sequence). The V gene lost 5 bases and the J gene lost 3 bases, with 11 bases spanning the gap. CDR3 bases: TGTGCCAGCAGCCCAAGGACAGTTGGAAACACCATATATTTT. Residues: CASSPRTVGNTIYF.

As concerns this clone: One end of the junction is discordant with germline, which a read error may explain. The J gene is TRBJ2-7, the V gene TRBV18; TRBD1 matches at 8 bases. CDR1 is KGHSH, CDR2 LQKENI, per germline. The CDR3 spans 15 residues. Here the CDR3 reads CVSSPGQGGTYEQYF. The CDR3 DNA follows: TGTGTCAGCTCACCCGGACAGGGCGGCACCTACGAGCAGTACTTC.

The chain recombines TRBV5-1 with TRBJ2-2; no reliable D call. The germline V gene encodes CDR1 SGHRS and CDR2 YFSETQ. CDR3 length equals 11 residues. V gave up 3 bases and J gave up 8 bases, with 5 bases separating them. The chain's CDR3 is CASSSQGELFF. The CDR3 DNA follows: TGCGCCAGCAGCTCTCAGGGGGAGCTGTTTTTT.

This rearrangement joins TRBV5-1 to TRBJ1-1; 7 bases align to TRBD1. CDR1 is SGHRS and CDR2 is YFSETQ in the germline V gene. The CDR3 consists of 14 residues. J lost 4 bases, V lost 7 bases, and 10 bases had no gene match. The CDR3 sequence is CASGRDSLSTEAFF. For the CDR3, the DNA is TGCGCCAGCGGACGGGACAGTTTGAGCACTGAAGCTTTCTTT.

The chain carries TRBV9 and TRBJ2-4; 8 nucleotides agree with TRBD2. With V trimmed by 4 bases and J by 0 bases, 12 bases remained unmatched. This CDR3 is 18 amino acids long. The germline V gene encodes CDR1 SGDLS and CDR2 YYNGEE. The CDR3 nucleotides are TGTGCCAGCAGCCCCGGCGGGGGGCTCGGGGGAGCCAAAAACATTCAGTACTTC. It yields the protein CASSPGGGLGGAKNIQYF.

The chain carries TRBV3-1 (or the pseudogene TRBV3-2) and TRBJ2-7, with TRBD2 identical over 7 bases. CDR1 and CDR2 from the germline V gene are LGHDT and YNNKEL (reference sequence). Trimming at V came to 2 bases and at J to 4 bases, leaving 5 bases not matched to a gene. CDR3 length equals 14 residues. The chain's CDR3 is CASSQRAGGYEQYF. The CDR3, as DNA: TGTGCCAGCAGCCAAAGGGCCGGGGGGTACGAGCAGTACTTC.

The V and J genes are TRBV6-1 and TRBJ1-2, with D tentatively TRBD1 (5 bases). Trimming took 2 bases from V and 2 from J, leaving 9 bases between them. Germline V gives CDR1 MNHNS, CDR2 SASEGT. CDR3 size: 14 residues. The CDR3 DNA reads TGTGCCAGCAGTGAATTAGGGGTAAACTATGGCTACACCTTC. This encodes CASSELGVNYGYTF.

This clone was detected a few times. This rearrangement joins TRBV7-2 to TRBJ1-2; D remains ambiguous. The CDR3 spans 12 residues. Germline loops: CDR1 SGHTA, CDR2 FQGNSA. V dropped 4 bases and J dropped 9 bases, with 12 bases sitting between them. The CDR3 nucleotides read TGTGCCAGCAGCTCCCGGTCCTTCCGCTACACCTTC. Residues: CASSSRSFRYTF.

The sample holds one count of this clone. The gene calls are TRBV5-5 and TRBJ1-1, with 9 nucleotides matching TRBD1. The CDR3 is 14 residues long. V lost 0 bases and J lost 7; bases outside the gene matches: 4. The germline V gene has CDR1 SGHKS and CDR2 YYEKEE (reference sequence). The CDR3 nucleotides read TGTGCCAGCAGCTTGGCTACAGGGGGCTATGAAGCTTTCTTT. Its protein is CASSLATGGYEAFF.

This clone was picked up a small number of times. V and J are TRBV5-8 and TRBJ2-3, with a tentative D call TRBD2 (6 bases). Germline values: CDR1 SGHTS, CDR2 YDEGEE. V lost 0 bases and J 0 bases, leaving 8 bases between the germline ends. This CDR3 region has 15 residues. CDR3 sequence (DNA): TGTGCCAGCAGCTTGGTGGGGGGAAGCACAGATACGCAGTATTTT. This gives the protein CASSLVGGSTDTQYF. The variable domain in full, completed from reference TRBV5-8 and TRBJ2-3, reads EAGVTQSPTHLIKTRGQQATLRCSPISGHTSVYWYQQALGLGLQFLLWYDEGEERNRGNFPPRFSGRQFPNYSSELNVNALELEDSALYLCASSLVGGSTDTQYFGPGTRLTVL.